A single TCR beta chain is shown here with its context. In the PCR, 60 Vbeta and 13 Jbeta primers were used. Profiling relied on immunoSEQ multiplex PCR, and the TCRdb table lists in-frame clones only, not all of them. The table records approximately 130,000 clones, more than 80% of them present only once. The record originates from a study of cytomegalovirus exposure and HLA in healthy donors. The V gene end was trimmed by 4 bases and the J gene end by 5 bases; junction bases not matched to a gene: 6. The CDR3 contains 14 residues. Germline loops: CDR1 MGHRA, CDR2 YSYEKL. The sequence came from a woman aged 25 to 39 in good health and CMV-seropositive. The chain employs TRBV4-1 and TRBJ2-5; 8 bases match TRBD1. The sample was PBMCs. CDR3 sequence reads: CASSLTGDAETQYF. The CDR3 coding sequence is TGCGCCAGCAGCCTGACAGGGGATGCGGAGACCCAGTACTTC.